This passage covers 17 T cell receptor beta chains from one sample sequenced in a study of patients and donors after allogeneic stem cell transplantation. MiXCR, applied by TCRdb to the RT-PCR reads, yields one record per CDR3 protein. The profile shows about 230,000 distinct CDR3 sequences, around 14% of them singletons. Sequences were obtained from blood, either unsorted or a sorted T cell fraction (not recorded which). These receptors came from a human donor who was either an allogeneic HSCT recipient or a stem cell or donor lymphocyte infusion donor (not recorded which). It is not recorded whose cells these are; they may come from a transplant donor.

At least ten counts were recorded for this clonotype. The chain uses TRBV2 and TRBJ2-7; D possibly corresponds to TRBD1 (6 bases). The CDR3 length is 14 residues. V was cut by 6 bases and J by 0 bases, with 12 bases left in between. Germline V gene data show CDR1 as SNHLY and CDR2 as FYNNEI. The CDR3 loop is CASRTGGGSYEQYF. CDR3 nucleotides: TGTGCCAGCAGGACAGGCGGTGGCTCCTACGAGCAGTACTTC. The full variable domain, its missing parts supplied by reference TRBV2 and TRBJ2-7, is EPEVTQTPSHQVTQMGQEVILRCVPISNHLYFYWYRQILGQKVEFLVSFYNNEISEKSEIFDDQFSVERPDGSNFTLKIRSTKLEDSAMYFCASRTGGGSYEQYFGPGTRLTVT.

A few counts support this clonotype. The chain couples TRBV29-1 to TRBJ2-7, with TRBD1 as a possible D gene (9 bases). CDR1 is SQVTM, CDR2 ANQGSEA, per germline. Trimming took off 5 bases at V and 5 bases at J, with 19 bases between the two ends. CDR3 length: 14 residues. The CDR3, as DNA: TGCAGCGTTCGGGGGGGACAGGGAGACCACGAGCAGTACTTC. Its protein product is CSVRGGQGDHEQYF.

This clonotype was seen only a few times. The chain has TRBV3-1 and TRBJ1-5; 12 nucleotides match TRBD1. This CDR3 has 18 amino acids. The V segment lost 4 bases and the J segment 3 bases; nucleotides outside the gene matches: 10. CDR1 is LGHDT, CDR2 YNNKEL, per germline (reference sequence). CDR3 in amino acids: CASSPRDRGRLNNQPQHF. The DNA for the CDR3 is TGTGCCAGCAGCCCCCGGGACAGGGGGCGGTTAAACAATCAGCCCCAGCATTTT.

This clonotype was found many times. The genes are TRBV2 and TRBJ1-1; D remains ambiguous. Germline CDR1 is SNHLY and CDR2 is FYNNEI. This CDR3 region has 14 residues. V lost 6 bases and J 4 bases, leaving 15 bases between the germline ends. The CDR3 DNA follows: TGTGCCAGCAGGCCCCGGGGTGGGGTCACTGAAGCTTTCTTT. Translation: CASRPRGGVTEAFF.

Ten or more counts support this clonotype. The rearrangement uses TRBV24-1 and TRBJ2-5, with D possibly matching TRBD2 (5 bases). This CDR3 spans 16 amino acids. Trimming shortened V by 3 bases and J by 5 bases, and 18 bases separated the two germline ends. Per the germline V gene, CDR1 is KGHDR and CDR2 is SFDVKD. CDR3 sequence reads: CATSDPKPGLQETQYF. The DNA of the CDR3 is TGTGCCACCAGTGATCCAAAACCCGGACTGCAGGAGACCCAGTACTTC.

This clonotype was detected many times. The chain is built from TRBV11-2 and TRBJ2-1; no firm D call. The CDR3 has 12 residues. V dropped 5 bases and J dropped 9 bases, with 11 bases sitting between them. Germline CDR1 and CDR2: SGHAT and FQNNGV. CDR3 residues: CASSRLGTEQFF. The CDR3 DNA reads TGTGCCAGCAGCAGACTCGGTACTGAGCAGTTCTTC.

The count of this clonotype is one. The CDR3 DNA follows: TGTGCCAGCAGTTACCTTGACGGAGGGTTTAGCACTGAAGCTTTCTTT. Amino acids: CASSYLDGGFSTEAFF. The V and J genes are TRBV6-5 and TRBJ1-1, with unresolved D. Trimming left V 2 bases short and J 4 bases short, with 17 bases between. CDR3 size: 16 residues. Germline lookup yields CDR1 MNHEY and CDR2 SVGAGI.

This clonotype has only a few counts. The chain has TRBV7-9 and TRBJ1-5; D perhaps matches TRBD1 (5 bases). The CDR3 is made up of 14 amino acids. From germline, CDR1 is SEHNR and CDR2 FQNEAQ (reference sequence). Trimming shortened V by 5 bases and J by 4 bases, and 12 bases separated the two germline ends. The chain's CDR3 is CASSSRTSNQPQHF. The CDR3 DNA follows: TGTGCCAGCAGCAGTAGGACATCTAATCAGCCCCAGCATTTT.

This clonotype was seen many times. The chain combines TRBV20-1 with TRBJ1-3; no definite D call. Per germline, CDR1 DFQATT and CDR2 SNEGSKA (reference sequence). With 0 bases removed from V and 0 bases from J, the gap between germline ends came to 9 bases. This CDR3 is 15 amino acids long. CDR3 sequence reads: CSARDLMGSGNTIYF. For the CDR3, the DNA is TGCAGTGCTAGAGATCTGATGGGCTCTGGAAACACCATATATTTT.

The genes are TRBV4-2 and TRBJ2-7; TRBD1 might be the D (6 bases). The CDR3 contains 16 residues. Germline V CDR1 and CDR2: LGHNA, YNFKEQ. Trimming pared 0 bases from V and 6 bases from J, leaving 18 bases between. Here the CDR3 DNA reads TGTGCCAGCAGCCAAGATTTAGTACAGGGCGGTCTCGAGCAGTACTTC. It yields the protein CASSQDLVQGGLEQYF.

This clonotype has only a few counts. V usage is TRBV20-1 and J usage is TRBJ1-1, with 8 bases matching TRBD1. CDR3 length: 16 amino acids. The germline CDR1 and CDR2 sequences are DFQATT and SNEGSKA (reference sequence). Unmatched junction bases numbered 10, after V lost 3 bases and J lost 1 base. This CDR3 is CSARGTGLRENTEAFF. The DNA for the CDR3 is TGCAGTGCTAGGGGGACAGGTCTTCGGGAGAACACTGAAGCTTTCTTT.

About this clonotype: A much larger clone sits a single nucleotide away, making a read error possible. The chain carries TRBV10-2 and TRBJ2-5; D not resolved. Per germline, CDR1 WSHSY and CDR2 SAAADI. The CDR3 has 15 amino acids. V was pared by 3 bases and J by 2 bases, with 13 bases between. The CDR3 coding sequence is TGCGCCAGCAGTGACGCGTGGATGGGACAAGAGACCCAGTACTTC. Translation: CASSDAWMGQETQYF.

The rearrangement joins TRBV29-1 to TRBJ2-1; D is unclear. CDR1 SQVTM and CDR2 ANQGSEA come from the germline V gene. V was trimmed by 3 bases and J by 7 bases, leaving 10 bases between them. The CDR3 is 12 amino acids. This CDR3 reads CSVDYPRNEQFF. The DNA for the CDR3 is TGCAGCGTTGACTACCCGCGGAATGAGCAGTTCTTC.

The chain has TRBV29-1 and TRBJ2-7; TRBD2 aligns across 7 bases. The CDR3 sequence is 14 residues long. Germline V gives CDR1 SQVTM, CDR2 ANQGSEA. Losses at the gene ends were 6 bases for V and 0 bases for J; bases not matched to a gene: 8. CDR3 nucleotide sequence: TGCAGCGTCTCTCCCGGGGGGAGCTCCTACGAGCAGTACTTC. Amino acid sequence: CSVSPGGSSYEQYF.

The table lists this clonotype with many counts. The rearrangement links TRBV5-1 to TRBJ1-3; D is uncertain. Germline assignment: CDR1 SGHRS and CDR2 YFSETQ. The length of the CDR3 is 14 residues. Trimming pared 5 bases from V and 0 bases from J, leaving 9 bases between. CDR3 DNA: TGCGCCAGCAGGGACGGAAGCTCTGGAAACACCATATATTTT. Amino acid sequence: CASRDGSSGNTIYF.

The chain employs TRBV10-3 and TRBJ2-7, with TRBD1 matching over 12 bases. The CDR3 runs to 14 residues. Per germline, CDR1 ENHRY and CDR2 SYGVKD. The V segment lost 6 bases and the J segment 5 bases; nucleotides outside the gene matches: 5. CDR3 sequence reads: CAIRRDRGRNEQYF. The DNA of the CDR3 is TGTGCCATCAGGAGGGACAGGGGGCGCAACGAGCAGTACTTC.

This sequence joins TRBV24-1 and TRBJ2-5, with D possibly matching TRBD2 (5 bases). This CDR3 is 15 amino acids long. The germline V gene encodes CDR1 KGHDR and CDR2 SFDVKD. Between the trimmed V and J ends, which lost 5 bases and 5 bases, there was a span of 17 bases. CDR3 protein: CATSVGEGGKETQYF. In DNA, the CDR3 is TGTGCCACCAGTGTCGGAGAGGGTGGTAAGGAGACCCAGTACTTC.